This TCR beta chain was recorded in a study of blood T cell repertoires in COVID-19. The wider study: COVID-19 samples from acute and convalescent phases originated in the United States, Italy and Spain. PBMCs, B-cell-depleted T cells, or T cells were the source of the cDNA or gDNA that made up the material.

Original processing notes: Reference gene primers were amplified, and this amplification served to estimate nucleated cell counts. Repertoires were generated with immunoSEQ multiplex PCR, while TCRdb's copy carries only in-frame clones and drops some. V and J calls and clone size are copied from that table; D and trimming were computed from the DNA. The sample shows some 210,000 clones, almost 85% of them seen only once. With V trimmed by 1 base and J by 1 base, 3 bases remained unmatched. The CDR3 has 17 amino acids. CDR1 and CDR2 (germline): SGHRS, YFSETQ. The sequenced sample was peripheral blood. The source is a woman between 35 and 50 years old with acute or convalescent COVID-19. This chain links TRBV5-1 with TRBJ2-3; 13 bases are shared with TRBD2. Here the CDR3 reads CASSLLTSGGRTDTQYF. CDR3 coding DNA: TGCGCCAGCAGCTTGCTGACTAGCGGGGGGCGCACAGATACGCAGTATTTT.